These T cell receptor beta chains were read from a single sample in a study of cytomegalovirus exposure and HLA in healthy donors. Here immunoSEQ multiplex PCR was the method, and the copy in TCRdb shows in-frame clones only, minus some. Among 100,000 or so clones listed, about 60% were seen once. The sample taken for sequencing was PBMCs. The source of these receptors is a woman younger than 45 in good health and CMV-seronegative. Both conserved end residues are part of each CDR3. A D gene is named only where the DNA matches it firmly. The size field is filled for only some rows; it gives once, few, many or a size class.

>TRBV29-1|few|8|TRBJ2-1|NA
CSVDDSFF
TGCAGCGTTGACGACTCCTTCTTC
>TRBV28|NA|15|TRBJ2-1|TRBD1
CASSLPGQGIDEQFF
TGTGCCAGCAGTCTGCCGGGACAGGGGATCGATGAGCAGTTCTTC
>TRBV4-1|few|19|TRBJ1-1|TRBD1
CASSQDKGAVWGLIQPAFF
TGCGCCAGCAGCCAAGATAAGGGGGCCGTATGGGGCCTAATTCAACCAGCTTTCTTT
>TRBV27|NA|19|TRBJ2-7|TRBD2
CASSLDSGVGGRVFGEQYF
TGTGCCAGCAGTTTAGACTCGGGGGTAGGCGGGAGAGTTTTTGGCGAGCAGTACTTC
>TRBV25-1|NA|16|TRBJ1-2|NA
CASSDPGAASNYGYTF
TGTGCCAGCAGTGACCCAGGGGCAGCCTCTAACTATGGCTACACCTTC
>TRBV2|NA|17|TRBJ1-1|TRBD1
CASSENFAGQGVTEAFF
TGTGCCAGCAGTGAAAACTTCGCGGGACAGGGGGTCACTGAAGCTTTCTTT
>TRBV7-8|few|15|TRBJ1-6|NA
CASSVDRIGNSPLHF
TGTGCCAGCAGCGTCGACAGGATCGGGAATTCACCCCTCCACTTT
>TRBV7-9|NA|14|TRBJ1-1|NA
CASSFGGAFAEAFF
TGTGCCAGCAGCTTCGGGGGGGCTTTTGCTGAAGCTTTCTTT
>TRBV5-1|NA|14|TRBJ2-3|TRBD2
CASSPLAGPDTQYF
TGCGCCAGCAGCCCTCTAGCGGGACCAGATACGCAGTATTTT
>TRBV23-1|NA|14|TRBJ1-1|NA
CASTRSTNQPPAFF
TGCGCCAGCACCCGGAGCACTAACCAACCCCCAGCTTTCTTT
>TRBV5-4|NA|14|TRBJ1-2|TRBD1
CASSPDRGGYGYTF
TGTGCCAGCAGCCCGGACAGGGGCGGCTATGGCTACACCTTC
>TRBV19|NA|15|TRBJ2-1|NA
CASSAYRDSYNEQFF
TGTGCCAGTAGTGCTTACCGGGACTCCTACAATGAGCAGTTCTTC
>TRBV10-3|NA|14|TRBJ2-5|TRBD1
CAIKGQGFEETQYF
TGTGCCATCAAGGGACAGGGGTTTGAAGAGACCCAGTACTTC
>TRBV5-1|NA|15|TRBJ2-6|NA
CASSSQFSGANVLTF
TGCGCCAGCAGCTCTCAGTTCTCTGGGGCCAACGTCCTGACTTTC
>TRBV6-5|NA|15|TRBJ2-7|TRBD2
CASSYSLAGGYEQYF
TGTGCCAGCAGTTACTCCCTAGCGGGGGGCTACGAGCAGTACTTC
>TRBV30|NA|11|TRBJ2-7|NA
CAWSQSYEQYF
TGTGCCTGGAGTCAATCTTACGAGCAGTACTTC
>TRBV13|NA|13|TRBJ2-2|NA
CASSPPAGGELFF
TGTGCCAGCAGCCCACCCGCGGGCGGGGAGCTGTTTTTT
>TRBV18|NA|14|TRBJ1-1|TRBD1
CASFETGLDTEAFF
TGTGCCAGCTTCGAGACAGGGTTGGACACTGAAGCTTTCTTT
>TRBV7-6|NA|18|TRBJ2-7|TRBD1
CASSLAPGTGRTGREQYF
TGTGCCAGCAGCTTAGCCCCCGGGACAGGCAGAACAGGACGCGAGCAGTACTTC
>TRBV2|once|15|TRBJ1-3|NA
CASSEGLSSGNTIYF
TGTGCCAGCAGTGAAGGTCTCAGTTCTGGAAACACCATATATTTT
>TRBV4-1|NA|13|TRBJ1-2|NA
CASSQKSGYGYTF
TGCGCCAGCAGCCAAAAATCAGGCTATGGCTACACCTTC
>TRBV18|few|16|TRBJ2-2|TRBD1
CASSPADRVRTGELFF
TGTGCCAGCTCACCAGCCGACAGGGTCCGCACCGGGGAGCTGTTTTTT
>TRBV5-4|NA|15|TRBJ1-1|TRBD1
CASSVNGPRGTEAFF
TGTGCCAGCAGCGTAAATGGCCCCAGGGGGACTGAAGCTTTCTTT
>TRBV28|NA|14|TRBJ1-4|TRBD1
CASRSTRTGLRLFF
TGTGCCAGCAGATCTACACGGACAGGTCTAAGACTGTTTTTT
>TRBV30|NA|13|TRBJ2-1|TRBD2
CAWTSGRRNEQFF
TGTGCCTGGACTAGCGGGAGGAGAAATGAGCAGTTCTTC
>TRBV2|NA|15|TRBJ1-2|NA
CASSSPQGRNYGYTF
TGTGCCAGCAGTTCCCCTCAGGGGCGAAACTATGGCTACACCTTC
>TRBV28|NA|14|TRBJ1-1|NA
CASSLLGVSTEAFF
TGTGCCAGCAGTTTGTTAGGGGTGAGCACTGAAGCTTTCTTT
>TRBV2|few|13|TRBJ1-5|NA
CASSEGGNQPQHF
TGTGCCAGCAGTGAAGGCGGGAATCAGCCCCAGCATTTT
>TRBV19|few|17|TRBJ2-5|TRBD2
CASSIIAGGSSSQTQYF
TGTGCCAGTAGTATTATAGCGGGGGGCTCCTCGTCTCAGACCCAGTACTTC
>TRBV6-1|NA|15|TRBJ2-1|NA
CASRAVGQYPNEQFF
TGTGCCAGCAGAGCCGTGGGGCAGTACCCCAATGAGCAGTTCTTC
>TRBV10-1|few|12|TRBJ1-1|NA
CASSTRDTEAFF
TGCGCCAGCAGTACTAGGGACACTGAAGCTTTCTTT
>TRBV29-1|NA|12|TRBJ2-3|NA
CSVEERGRTQYF
TGCAGCGTTGAAGAACGGGGAAGGACGCAGTATTTT
>TRBV2|NA|14|TRBJ1-2|TRBD1
CASSLTGGSYGYTF
TGTGCCAGCAGCTTGACAGGGGGGAGCTATGGCTACACCTTC
>TRBV7-9|NA|15|TRBJ1-6|NA
CASSLGGLGDSPLHF
TGTGCCAGCAGCCTAGGGGGGCTGGGTGATTCACCCCTCCACTTT
>TRBV29-1|NA|13|TRBJ1-4|TRBD1
CSALGGQGKKLFF
TGCAGCGCTCTGGGGGGACAGGGCAAAAAACTGTTTTTT
>TRBV2|NA|12|TRBJ1-3|NA
CASSGRLYTIYF
TGTGCCAGCAGCGGCAGGCTATACACCATATATTTT
>TRBV5-1|once|15|TRBJ2-3|TRBD2
CASRPLAGGPGTQYF
TGCGCCAGCAGACCACTAGCGGGGGGGCCTGGTACGCAGTATTTT
>TRBV7-9|NA|14|TRBJ2-2|TRBD1
CASSSDRGRGELFF
TGTGCCAGCAGCTCCGACAGGGGAAGAGGGGAGCTGTTTTTT
>TRBV6-5|NA|16|TRBJ1-2|NA
CASSYYLRDSFYGYTF
TGTGCCAGCAGTTACTACTTGAGAGACAGCTTTTATGGCTACACCTTC
>TRBV20-1|NA|11|TRBJ2-5|TRBD2
CSAGGGETQYF
TGCAGTGCAGGCGGGGGAGAGACCCAGTACTTC
>TRBV19|NA|18|TRBJ1-1|NA
CASSIHAAAGALGTEAFF
TGTGCCAGTAGTATACACGCCGCAGCAGGGGCGCTTGGCACTGAAGCTTTCTTT
>TRBV6-1|NA|14|TRBJ2-4|NA
CASSENLLGDIQYF
TGTGCCAGCAGTGAAAACCTACTAGGCGACATTCAGTACTTC
>TRBV5-1|NA|12|TRBJ1-2|NA
CASRQGGYGYTF
TGCGCCAGCAGACAGGGCGGCTATGGCTACACCTTC
>TRBV9|few|13|TRBJ1-6|NA
CASSDRPNSPLHF
TGTGCCAGCAGCGACAGGCCAAATTCACCCCTCCACTTT